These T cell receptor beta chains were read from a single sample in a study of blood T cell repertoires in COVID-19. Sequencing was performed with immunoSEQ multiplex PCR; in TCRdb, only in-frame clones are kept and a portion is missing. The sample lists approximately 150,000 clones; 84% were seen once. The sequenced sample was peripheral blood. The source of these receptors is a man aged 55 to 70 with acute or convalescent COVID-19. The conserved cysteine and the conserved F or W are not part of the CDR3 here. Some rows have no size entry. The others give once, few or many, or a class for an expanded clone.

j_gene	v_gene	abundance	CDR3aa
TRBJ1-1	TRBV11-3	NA	ASSLDSTAEAF
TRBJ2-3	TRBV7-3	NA	ASSADRGFTDTQY
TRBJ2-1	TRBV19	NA	ATNLRTGLYNEQF
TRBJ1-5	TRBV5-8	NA	ASSFRDQPQH
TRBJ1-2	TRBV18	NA	ASSPGQIYT
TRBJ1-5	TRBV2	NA	ASSAGQGAYQPQH
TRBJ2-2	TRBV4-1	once	ASSPTVGLYTGELF
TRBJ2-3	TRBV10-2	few	ASRVVLTRIDTQY
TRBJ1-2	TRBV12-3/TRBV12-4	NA	ASSRGLLGGYT
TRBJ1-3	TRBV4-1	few	ASSQVTAGNTIY
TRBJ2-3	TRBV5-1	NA	ASSLTAGFLTDTQY
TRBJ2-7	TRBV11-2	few	ASRTPRGRSGPTYEQY
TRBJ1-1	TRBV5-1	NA	ASSTRPTGGTEAF
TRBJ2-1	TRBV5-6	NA	ASSFERGYNEQF
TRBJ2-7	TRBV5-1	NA	ASSAGGTSPYEQY
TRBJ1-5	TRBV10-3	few	AISEGRGNNQPQH
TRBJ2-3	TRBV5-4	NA	ASSFDLPPGGTDTQY
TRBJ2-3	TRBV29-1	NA	SVLGHHTSTDTQY
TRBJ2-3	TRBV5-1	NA	ASSLARRDRGPTDTQY
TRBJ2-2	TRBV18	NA	ASSPEDTGELF
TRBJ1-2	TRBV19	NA	ASSRSPGQDRGYT
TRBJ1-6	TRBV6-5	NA	ASRPGHYNSPLH
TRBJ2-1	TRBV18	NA	ASTQLAGGYNEQF
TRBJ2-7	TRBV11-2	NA	ASSLDSGTSGRGYEQY
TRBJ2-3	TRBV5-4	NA	ASSPGLAGGPDTQY
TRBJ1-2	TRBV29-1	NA	TIRQGVEYGYT
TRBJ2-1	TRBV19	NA	ASSKPLAEGSNEQF
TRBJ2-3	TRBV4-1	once	ASSQESLAVEGDTQY
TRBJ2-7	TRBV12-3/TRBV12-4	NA	ASSSRDRYEQY
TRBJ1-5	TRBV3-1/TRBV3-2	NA	ASSQGQGARYSNQPQH
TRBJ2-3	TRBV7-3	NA	ASSLSGRETDTQY
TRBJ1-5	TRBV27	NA	ASSLSRSNQPQH
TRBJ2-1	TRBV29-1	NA	SVETGYNEQF
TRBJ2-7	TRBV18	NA	ASSPGWSGFNYEQY
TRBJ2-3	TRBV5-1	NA	ASSLVAGTSTDTQY
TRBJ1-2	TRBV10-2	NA	ASSGEDRENYGYT
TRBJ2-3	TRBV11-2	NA	ASSPRVAGGTDTQY
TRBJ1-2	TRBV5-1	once	ASSSRDRPLYGYT
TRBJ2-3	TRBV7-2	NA	ASSSRLAGATDTQY
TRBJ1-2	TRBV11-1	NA	ASSLQGAVYGYT
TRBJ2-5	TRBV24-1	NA	ATSDWGTSGSLTQETQY
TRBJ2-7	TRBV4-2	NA	ASSQDPKVAGGYSYEQY
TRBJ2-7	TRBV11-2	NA	ASSSTGYEQY
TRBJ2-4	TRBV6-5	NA	ASSPQQGNIQY
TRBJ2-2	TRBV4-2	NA	ASSPPILLAGGPKTANTGELF
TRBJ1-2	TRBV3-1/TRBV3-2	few	ASSQASRDSSGPNYGYT
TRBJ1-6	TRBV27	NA	ASRDRGVTSFWPLH
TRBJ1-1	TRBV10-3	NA	AISDNMNTEAF
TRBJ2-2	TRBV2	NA	ASSTNSNTGELF
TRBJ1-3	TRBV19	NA	ASSWQGGNTIY